This record covers a single T cell receptor (beta chain). Its antigen remains undetermined. Per-base qualities were not stored, and no clone one base away is much larger. These data are taken from a study of T cells in Graves' hyperthyroidism and ophthalmopathy (dated by TCRdb to the late 2010s). The study in broad terms: To identify TCR V-J signatures that set the groups apart, the researchers used a discovery cohort of about a hundred patients, made up of under 45 with Graves' ophthalmopathy and around 58 with stable Graves' hyperthyroidism. For training and testing, the roughly 100 patients in the discovery cohort were randomly divided in a 7:3 ratio. An independent validation cohort of about 19 hyperthyroidism patients and 17 patients who later progressed to ophthalmopathy tested prospective prediction of ophthalmopathy. After blood sampling, hyperthyroidism patients were treated with methimazole at a starting dose of 30 mg daily, and ophthalmopathy patients were treated with high-dose intravenous methylprednisolone. The paper describes TCR Vbeta CDR3 sequencing of around 140 peripheral blood samples, made up of fewer than 50 ophthalmopathy patients, around 78 hyperthyroidism patients and 17 progressor patients. Thyroid tissue and blood T-cell repertoires from several Graves' hyperthyroidism patients were also compared in the study.

The TCR beta CDR3 regions were amplified from RNA transcripts. The TCR CDR3 was subjected to a first round of RT-PCR using the HTBI primer set and the Qiagen OneStep RT-PCR kit. Libraries were constructed in a second round of multiplex PCR, after which size selection and purification were performed. Paired-end sequencing of the libraries was performed with 100 bp reads on an Illumina HiSeq2000. As for how the authors treated the data: SOAPnuke was used to process the raw data, throwing out any read that contained adapters or uncalled bases, had a mean Phred below 15, or lacked an exact constant-primer or identifier match. High-quality paired reads were merged using COPE v1.2.5, and each unique nucleotide sequence was defined as a clonotype. Clonotypes were aligned to IMGT TRBV, TRBD and TRBJ reference segments using MiTCR v1.1. The analysis included only V-J combinations with a frequency above 0.0001, which together covered 99% to 99.2% of the repertoires. The TCS score was defined as the ratio of F50 (clonal expansion) to E x V (chaos), calculated using BLOSUM62-based TCRdist between CDR3 peptides within each V-J. Welch's t-statistics and random forest reduced around 520 V-J features to roughly 13, which were used in a naive Bayes classifier (R e1071). The similarity between thyroid and blood repertoires was quantified using the Morisita-Horn index. The public reads were reprocessed in TCRdb via fastp at Q25 and MiXCR, keeping in-frame beta chains. A single entry per CDR3 protein holds the most common genes and DNA from its merged rows. These V and J calls originate from TCRdb's pipeline instead of the authors' own analysis. For this sample there are hundreds of thousands of distinct CDR3 sequences; about 45% appear just once. Of the sample, less than 9% is held by the ten largest clones.

Any patient with an uncontrolled infection, another autoimmune disease, pregnancy or lactation was excluded. Diagnoses were based on clinical symptoms, serum thyroxine and TRAb, thyroid ultrasound and orbital computed tomography. Total RNA was extracted using Trizol reagent, and RNA quality was assessed on an Agilent 2100 Bioanalyzer. General findings and caveats noted by the study authors: During validation, the model predicted progression to ophthalmopathy a median of around six months ahead of onset, with around 70% sensitivity and more than 72% specificity. Blood samples also contained most of the expanded thyroid clonotypes (frequency above 0.001), which suggests that blood repertoires may reflect thyroid immune responses. No statistical method was used to fix the sample size in advance, and group allocation was not hidden from the investigators. A 13 V-J signature model separated ophthalmopathy from stable hyperthyroidism, with just over 85% sensitivity and roughly 81% specificity in cross-validation and 80%/75% in testing.

The source of this sequence is an adult man with Graves' disease, either hyperthyroidism or ophthalmopathy (not recorded which). The sequenced material came from peripheral blood or thyroid tissue (not recorded which).

CDR3 protein: CASSQILVYSPLHF. The DNA sequence reads TGTGCCAGCAGCCAAATCTTGGTATATTCACCCCTCCACTTT. The chain is made from TRBV7-2 and TRBJ1-6; no D gene can be assigned with confidence. V was cut back by 5 bases and J by 8 bases, leaving a gap of 13 bases between them. CDR1 and CDR2 are read off the germline V gene as SGHTA and FQGNSA. From the cysteine through the phenylalanine, the CDR3 covers 14 amino acids. Solely the CDR3 DNA is kept, with 42 bases framed from the first base. With the portions outside the CDR3 filled from the reference TRBV7-2 and TRBJ1-6 genes, the complete variable region becomes GAGVSQSPSNKVTEKGKDVELRCDPISGHTALYWYRQSLGQGLEFLIYFQGNSAPDKSGLPSDRFSAERTGGSVSTLTIQRTQQEDSAVYLCASSQILVYSPLHFGNGTRLTVT.